Following are 21 T cell receptor beta chains from one sample sequenced in a study of cytomegalovirus exposure and HLA in healthy donors. Primers included in the PCR were 60 Vbeta and 13 Jbeta primers. Data came from immunoSEQ multiplex PCR; TCRdb stores just in-frame clones and leaves some out. The sample holds fewer than 150,000 clones; approximately 76% are singletons and the top ten take about 16%. The sequenced material came from PBMCs. Receptors were obtained from a man in his fifties in good health and CMV-seropositive.

This clone came up once. The chain joins TRBV14 to TRBJ2-3; 10 positions match TRBD2. The germline gives CDR1 SGHDN, CDR2 FVKESK. The CDR3 length is 19 residues. V trimming: 1 base; J trimming: 3 bases; junction bases outside the gene matches: 13. The DNA for the CDR3 is TGTGCCAGCAGCCAAGTGTCCGCAGCACTAGCGGGGAGTACAGATACGCAGTATTTT. This translates into CASSQVSAALAGSTDTQYF.

The chain recombines TRBV6-5 with TRBJ2-7; D uncertain. Germline CDR1 reads MNHEY; CDR2 reads SVGAGI. The CDR3 loop spans 13 amino acids. V gave up 5 bases and J gave up 7 bases, with 15 bases separating them. In DNA, the CDR3 is TGTGCCAGCAGTATTAGACCCTCTAGAGAGCAGTACTTC. Protein: CASSIRPSREQYF.

This clone showed up just a few times. The genes are TRBV11-3 and TRBJ1-3; 8 nucleotides line up with TRBD1. With 10 bases clipped from V and 1 base from J, the junction kept 12 bases outside the gene matches. The V gene's germline CDR1 is SGHNT and CDR2 YENEEA. This CDR3 contains 16 residues. The DNA for the CDR3 is TGTGCCAAAACGCTGTCTCAGGGGGCTTCTGGAAACACCATATATTTT. Translating it yields CAKTLSQGASGNTIYF.

This clone was detected once. The chain is built from TRBV21-1 and TRBJ2-1; the tabulated D call, TRBD1, remains unverified against the DNA. TRBV21-1 is an annotated pseudogene. This CDR3 region has 16 residues. CDR3 residues: CASSKARTGGWNEQFF. The CDR3 nucleotides are TGTGCCAGCAGCAAAGCGCGGACAGGGGGGTGGAATGAGCAGTTCTTC.

The chain combines TRBV13 with TRBJ2-5, with D possibly being TRBD2 (7 bases). The CDR3 contains 13 residues. Trimming shortened V by 3 bases and J by 8 bases, and 13 bases separated the two germline ends. Germline V CDR1 and CDR2: PRHDT, FYEKMQ (reference sequence). The CDR3, as DNA: TGTGCCAGCAGCTTCCGAGGGGGGGGAACCCAGTACTTC. Its protein product is CASSFRGGGTQYF.

This rearrangement joins TRBV29-1 to TRBJ2-1; possible D gene TRBD1, 6 bases. V was trimmed by 6 bases and J by 7 bases, leaving 13 bases between them. The CDR3 extends over 12 amino acids. Germline V lookup: CDR1 SQVTM, CDR2 ANQGSEA. CDR3 coding DNA: TGCAGCGTCGCCCAGGGGTCGAATGAGCAGTTCTTC. This codes for CSVAQGSNEQFF.

This chain joins TRBV27 and TRBJ2-7, with D possibly being TRBD2 (7 bases). V was trimmed by 1 base and J by 0 bases, leaving 13 bases between them. Germline lookup yields CDR1 MNHEY and CDR2 SMNVEV (reference sequence). This CDR3 spans 16 amino acids. CDR3 in amino acids: CASSLWGGAASYEQYF. CDR3 nucleotide sequence: TGTGCCAGCAGTTTATGGGGGGGGGCGGCCTCCTACGAGCAGTACTTC.

The chain carries TRBV6-6 and TRBJ2-1, with 8 bases that match TRBD1. V lost 4 bases and J lost 7; bases outside the gene matches: 6. CDR1 is MNHNY and CDR2 is SVGAGI in the germline V gene (reference sequence). The CDR3 is made up of 14 amino acids. DNA of the CDR3: TGTGCCAGCAGTTCCCAACGACAGGGGAATGAGCAGTTCTTC. Translation gives CASSSQRQGNEQFF.

This clone was seen once. The chain is built from TRBV7-7 and TRBJ2-5; D gene uncertain. Per germline, CDR1 SSHAT and CDR2 FNYEAQ (reference sequence). V was trimmed by 3 bases and J by 5 bases, leaving 19 bases between them. This CDR3 is 16 amino acids long. The CDR3 DNA follows: TGTGCCAGCAGCTTTGGCGGTCTAGAGAGCATGGAGACCCAGTACTTC. It yields the protein CASSFGGLESMETQYF.

CDR3 nucleotides: TGTGCCAGCCATTCCGGGCCAGGGGGCTACAATGAGCAGTTCTTC. Its translation is CASHSGPGGYNEQFF. The chain joins TRBV27 to TRBJ2-1, with 7 nucleotides matching TRBD1. V lost 8 bases, J lost 3 bases, and 10 bases stayed unmatched. This CDR3 is 15 amino acids long. Germline V gene data show CDR1 as MNHEY and CDR2 as SMNVEV (reference sequence).

The genes are TRBV14 and TRBJ1-2; D is uncertain. V was clipped by 1 base and J by 4 bases, with 10 bases between them. The CDR3 extends over 14 amino acids. Germline assignment: CDR1 SGHDN and CDR2 FVKESK. This chain's CDR3 is CASSQGRAGYGYTF. The CDR3 region has the DNA TGTGCCAGCAGCCAAGGACGGGCGGGCTATGGCTACACCTTC.

The chain employs TRBV6-5 and TRBJ1-2, with D hard to call. CDR1 and CDR2 (germline): MNHEY, SVGAGI. This CDR3 region has 12 residues. The V and J ends lost 0 bases and 7 bases respectively, with 6 bases between them. CDR3 protein: CASSYSGFGYTF. CDR3 bases: TGTGCCAGCAGTTACTCCGGTTTTGGCTACACCTTC.

The CDR3 is CASRGQGPPYEQYF. For the CDR3, the DNA is TGTGCCAGCAGGGGACAGGGGCCCCCATACGAGCAGTACTTC. The rearrangement links TRBV6-6 to TRBJ2-7; 10 bases are a match to TRBD1. Germline V lookup: CDR1 MNHNY, CDR2 SVGAGI (reference sequence). This CDR3 contains 14 residues. The V and J ends lost 6 bases and 4 bases, in that order; junction bases with no gene match: 6.

This chain connects TRBV6-1 to TRBJ2-7; possibly TRBD2 for D (5 bases). Per the germline V gene, CDR1 is MNHNS and CDR2 is SASEGT. This CDR3 comprises 14 residues. Trimming shortened V by 8 bases and J by 2 bases, and 16 bases separated the two germline ends. CDR3 DNA: TGTGCCAGCCGCGACCGGGAAGGCCCCTACGAGCAGTACTTC. Its protein product is CASRDREGPYEQYF.

V usage is TRBV28 and J usage is TRBJ1-2, with 9 positions matching TRBD1. Looked up from germline, CDR1 is MDHEN and CDR2 is SYDVKM. The V segment lost 4 bases and the J segment 8 bases; nucleotides outside the gene matches: 5. The length of the CDR3 is 13 residues. The CDR3 loop reads CASSSGQGGGYTF. The CDR3 DNA is TGTGCCAGCAGTTCGGGACAGGGAGGAGGCTACACCTTC.

V is TRBV15 and J is TRBJ2-1, with 7 nucleotides matching TRBD1. The CDR3 is 15 residues long. Germline values: CDR1 LNHNV, CDR2 YYDKDF (reference sequence). Trimming at V came to 1 base and at J to 2 bases, leaving 2 bases not matched to a gene. CDR3 in amino acids: CATSRGQGPYNEQFF. Here the CDR3 DNA reads TGTGCCACCAGCAGAGGACAGGGACCCTACAATGAGCAGTTCTTC. Full variable domain (outside the CDR3, taken from reference TRBV15 and TRBJ2-1): DAMVIQNPRYQVTQFGKPVTLSCSQTLNHNVMYWYQQKSSQAPKLLFHYYDKDFNNEADTPDNFQSRRPNTSFCFLDIRSPGLGDTAMYLCATSRGQGPYNEQFFGPGTRLTVL.

This clone appeared once. This chain uses TRBV28 with TRBJ2-7; 7 bases are shared with TRBD1. V trimming: 5 bases; J trimming: 0 bases; junction bases outside the gene matches: 7. The CDR3 totals 15 residues. CDR1 and CDR2 from the germline V gene are MDHEN and SYDVKM. CDR3 nucleotides: TGTGCCAGCAGTCCCCGGGACAGAATCTCCTACGAGCAGTACTTC. Encoded protein: CASSPRDRISYEQYF. The whole variable domain, remainder taken from reference TRBV28 and TRBJ2-7, is DVKVTQSSRYLVKRTGEKVFLECVQDMDHENMFWYRQDPGLGLRLIYFSYDVKMKEKGDIPEGYSVSREKKERFSLILESASTNQTSMYLCASSPRDRISYEQYFGPGTRLTVT.

This sequence joins TRBV6-5 and TRBJ1-1, with 8 bases that match TRBD1. The CDR3 sequence is 13 residues long. J lost 5 bases, V lost 6 bases, and 5 bases had no gene match. Germline V CDR1 and CDR2: MNHEY, SVGAGI. The CDR3 DNA reads as TGTGCCAGCAGCGCCCGGGACAGGACTGAAGCTTTCTTT. It yields the protein CASSARDRTEAFF.

The J gene is TRBJ2-7, the V gene TRBV19; 9 bases line up with TRBD1. V shed 8 bases and J 0 bases; nucleotides not matched to a gene: 8. Per germline, CDR1 LNHDA and CDR2 SQIVND (reference sequence). The CDR3 sequence is 15 residues long. The DNA of the CDR3 is TGTGCCAGTTCCCCCGGGACAGGGTTCTCCTACGAGCAGTACTTC. Translating it yields CASSPGTGFSYEQYF.

The gene calls are TRBV21-1 and TRBJ2-4; the tabulated D call, TRBD1, remains unverified against the DNA. TRBV21-1 is a recognized pseudogene. The CDR3 is 17 residues long. CDR3 coding DNA: TGTGCCAGCAGCAAACCGGGACAGGGTAACGATAGAAACATTCAGTACTTC. It yields the protein CASSKPGQGNDRNIQYF.

The chain combines TRBV6-5 with TRBJ2-5; 12 bases are shared with TRBD1. Germline V gene sequence: CDR1 MNHEY, CDR2 SVGAGI. The CDR3 spans 15 residues. V shed 8 bases, J shed 4 bases, and the junction held 8 bases outside the gene matches. The CDR3 here is CASRGQGAQAETQYF. CDR3 nucleotides: TGTGCCAGCCGGGGACAGGGGGCGCAGGCAGAGACCCAGTACTTC.